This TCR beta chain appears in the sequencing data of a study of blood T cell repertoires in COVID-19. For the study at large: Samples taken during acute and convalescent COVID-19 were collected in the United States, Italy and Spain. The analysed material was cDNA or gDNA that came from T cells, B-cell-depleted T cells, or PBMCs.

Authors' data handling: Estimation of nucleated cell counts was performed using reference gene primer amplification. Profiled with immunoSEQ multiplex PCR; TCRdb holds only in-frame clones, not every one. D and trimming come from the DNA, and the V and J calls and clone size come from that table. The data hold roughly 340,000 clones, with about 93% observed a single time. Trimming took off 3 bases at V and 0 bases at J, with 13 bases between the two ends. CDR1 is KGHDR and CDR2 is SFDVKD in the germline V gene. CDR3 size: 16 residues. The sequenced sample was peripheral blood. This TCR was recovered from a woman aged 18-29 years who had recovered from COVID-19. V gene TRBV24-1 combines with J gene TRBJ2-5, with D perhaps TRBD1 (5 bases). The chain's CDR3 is CATSDTTGDHQETQYF. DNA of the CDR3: TGTGCCACCAGTGATACCACAGGAGACCACCAAGAGACCCAGTACTTC.